Sequencing of this T cell receptor (beta chain) was carried out in a study of T cell responses to AZD1222 COVID-19 vaccine. The study's findings and limits: In the spike-specific TCR repertoire, nearly half reportedly target unmutated variant regions. The peak T cell response came first, and repertoires were sampled only after it.

V lost 0 bases and J lost 2, with 11 bases in between. The germline gives CDR1 SGHRS, CDR2 YFSETQ. The CDR3 runs 15 residues. In regard to this clone: The target antigen is unknown.

The protocol was immunoSEQ multiplex PCR, while the TCRdb copy is restricted to in-frame clones and leaves out a portion. The table has under 200,000 clones, around 90% seen once. The TCR originated in an adult in good health. The sequences come from peripheral blood, collected on day 0 of AZD1222 vaccination. This rearrangement joins TRBV5-1 to TRBJ2-5, with D perhaps given as TRBD1 or TRBD2 (5 bases each). In nucleotides, the CDR3 is TGCGCCAGCAGCTTGGAGGGACGGAGGCAAGAGACCCAGTACTTC. Protein sequence: CASSLEGRRQETQYF.